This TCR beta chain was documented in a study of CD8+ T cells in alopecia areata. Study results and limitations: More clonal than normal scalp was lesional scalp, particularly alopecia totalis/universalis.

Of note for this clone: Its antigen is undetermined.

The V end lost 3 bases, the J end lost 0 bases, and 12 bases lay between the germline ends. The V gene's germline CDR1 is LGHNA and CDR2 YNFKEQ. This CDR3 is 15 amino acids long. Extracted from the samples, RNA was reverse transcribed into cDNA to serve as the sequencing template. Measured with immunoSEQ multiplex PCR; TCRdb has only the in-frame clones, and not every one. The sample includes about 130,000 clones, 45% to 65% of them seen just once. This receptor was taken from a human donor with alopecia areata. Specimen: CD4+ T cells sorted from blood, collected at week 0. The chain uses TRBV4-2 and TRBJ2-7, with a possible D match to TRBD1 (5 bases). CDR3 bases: TGTGCCAGCAGCCATGGAGCAGGGTCCTCCTACGAGCAGTACTTC. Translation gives CASSHGAGSSYEQYF.